Following are 19 T cell receptor beta chains from one sample sequenced in a study of radiation and T cells in renal cell carcinoma. TCRdb keeps only in-frame clones here, not all; method: immunoSEQ multiplex PCR. The table includes 150,000 or so clones, roughly 90% detected once. Stated time point: baseline pretreatment blood. Treatment in this sample: 15 Gy SBRT to primary tumor, nephrectomy 4 weeks later. Source: blood, taken from a patient whose treatment included radiotherapy and nephrectomy. These TCRs come from a woman between 45 and 60 years old with renal cell carcinoma.

The chain recombines TRBV7-8 with TRBJ1-1; D perhaps matches TRBD1 (5 bases). Trimming stripped 2 bases from V and 5 bases from J, with 9 bases between. CDR3 size: 13 residues. In germline, CDR1 is SGHVS, CDR2 FQNEAQ. The chain's CDR3 is CASSLTAGTEAFF. CDR3 bases: TGTGCCAGCAGCTTAACCGCAGGGACTGAAGCTTTCTTT.

This clone was recorded once. This sequence joins TRBV30 and TRBJ1-3, with D possibly matching TRBD1 (5 bases). Trimming pared 4 bases from V and 7 bases from J, leaving 8 bases between. The CDR3 covers 11 residues. Germline CDR1 reads GTSNPN; CDR2 reads SVGIG (reference sequence). In DNA, the CDR3 is TGTGCCTGGAAATGGGGGAACACCATATATTTT. Translation gives CAWKWGNTIYF.

The chain has TRBV10-3 and TRBJ1-1, with D unclear. Deletions cut 4 bases from V and 1 base from J, with 13 bases between. Germline V gene data show CDR1 as ENHRY and CDR2 as SYGVKD. The CDR3 contains 15 residues. The CDR3 sequence: CAISGAMRQNTEAFF. CDR3 DNA sequence: TGTGCCATCAGTGGCGCCATGAGGCAGAACACTGAAGCTTTCTTT.

J is TRBJ1-4 and V is TRBV7-9; D uncertain. The V end was cut by 2 bases, the J end by 6 bases, with 10 bases between. The CDR3 extends over 14 amino acids. Germline V CDR1 and CDR2: SEHNR, FQNEAQ (reference sequence). The CDR3 region is CASSLYPEDEKLFF. DNA of the CDR3: TGTGCCAGCAGCTTATACCCTGAGGATGAAAAACTGTTTTTT.

The chain joins TRBV5-5 to TRBJ1-4, with 7 bases aligning to TRBD1. With V trimmed by 3 bases and J by 3 bases, 8 bases remained unmatched. Germline CDR1 is SGHKS and CDR2 is YYEKEE (reference sequence). The CDR3 is 16 amino acids. This chain's CDR3 is CASSYDRARANEKLFF. In DNA form, the CDR3 reads TGTGCCAGCAGCTACGACAGGGCGAGGGCTAATGAAAAACTGTTTTTT.

This sequence joins TRBV19 and TRBJ1-1, with a weak D call TRBD1 (5 bases). The CDR3 runs 16 residues. Germline CDR1 LNHDA, CDR2 SQIVND (reference sequence). V was cut by 6 bases and J by 0 bases, with 17 bases left in between. CDR3 nucleotides: TGTGCCAGTAGCAGGGACCCGGGTTTCATGAACACTGAAGCTTTCTTT. Its protein is CASSRDPGFMNTEAFF.

This clone was detected only once. V is TRBV6-1 and J is TRBJ1-2, with a tentative D call TRBD1 (5 bases). The V end lost 2 bases, the J end lost 5 bases, and 9 bases lay between the germline ends. CDR3 length: 13 residues. Germline loops: CDR1 MNHNS, CDR2 SASEGT. The CDR3 DNA reads as TGTGCCAGCAGTGAACAGGGTTTGTATGGCTACACCTTC. Encoded protein: CASSEQGLYGYTF.

The chain recombines TRBV2 with TRBJ2-5, with D maybe TRBD1 (5 bases). The CDR3 is made up of 14 amino acids. Trimming took 6 bases from V and 1 from J, leaving 12 bases between them. The germline CDR1 and CDR2 sequences are SNHLY and FYNNEI. For the CDR3, the DNA is TGTGCCAGCAGCCAAGGGGTTACCCAAGAGACCCAGTACTTC. This encodes CASSQGVTQETQYF.

The chain uses TRBV2 and TRBJ1-6; D is unresolved. Trimming shortened V by 3 bases and J by 9 bases, and 15 bases separated the two germline ends. Germline CDR1 reads SNHLY; CDR2 reads FYNNEI. The CDR3 is made up of 15 amino acids. CDR3 nucleotides: TGTGCCAGCAGTGACAGGATCTCTTTTCGTTCACCCCTCCACTTT. Its protein product is CASSDRISFRSPLHF.

CDR3 nucleotides: TGTGCCAGCAGCTCGACAGGGGGCGACACCGGGGAGCTGTTTTTT. This encodes CASSSTGGDTGELFF. The V call is TRBV7-3, the J call TRBJ2-2, with TRBD1 identical over 10 bases. This CDR3 comprises 15 residues. With V trimmed by 4 bases and J by 3 bases, 2 bases remained unmatched. CDR1 and CDR2 (germline): SGHTA, FQGTGA.

The CDR3 DNA sequence: TGTGCCATCAGTGACTGGACAGGGGCCGACACAGATACGCAGTATTTT. Its translation: CAISDWTGADTDTQYF. The J gene is TRBJ2-3, the V gene TRBV10-3; 9 bases are shared with TRBD1. The CDR3 is 16 amino acids. The V segment lost 3 bases and the J segment 2 bases; nucleotides outside the gene matches: 6. Germline-derived CDR1 and CDR2 are ENHRY and SYGVKD.

This clone appeared a few times. This chain uses TRBV7-2 with TRBJ2-1; D might be TRBD1 or TRBD2, each matching 5 bases. The V end was cut by 1 base, the J end by 10 bases, with 5 bases between. This CDR3 has 11 residues. Germline V lookup: CDR1 SGHTA, CDR2 FQGNSA. CDR3 protein: CASSLGGEQFF. The CDR3 nucleotides are TGTGCCAGCAGCTTAGGGGGGGAGCAGTTCTTC.

Notes on this clone: At one end, the junction sequence differs from germline, possibly due to a read error. The V and J genes are TRBV7-7 and TRBJ2-5, with TRBD1 as a possible D gene (5 bases). The CDR3 totals 13 residues. The germline V gene encodes CDR1 SSHAT and CDR2 FNYEAQ (reference sequence). CDR3: CASSLGQGETQYF. The CDR3 DNA is TGTGCTAGCAGCTTAGGGCAGGGAGAGACCCAGTACTTC. The full variable domain, rest sourced from reference TRBV7-7 and TRBJ2-5, is GAGVSQSPRYKVTKRGQDVTLRCDPISSHATLYWYQQALGQGPEFLTYFNYEAQPDKSGLPSDRFSAERPEGSISTLTIQRTEQRDSAMYRCASSLGQGETQYFGPGTRLLVL.

The chain carries TRBV9 and TRBJ1-4; 9 bases are a match to TRBD1. The CDR3 contains 15 residues. CDR1 is SGDLS and CDR2 is YYNGEE in the germline V gene. After removal of 4 bases from V and 10 bases from J, the junction contained 11 bases not matched to a gene. CDR3 sequence (DNA): TGTGCCAGCAGCCCAGGGGGGACAGGGAGGGCAAAACTGTTTTTT. Translating gives CASSPGGTGRAKLFF. Full variable domain (remainder filled in from reference TRBV9 and TRBJ1-4): DSGVTQTPKHLITATGQRVTLRCSPRSGDLSVYWYQQSLDQGLQFLIQYYNGEERAKGNILERFSAQQFPDLHSELNLSSLELGDSALYFCASSPGGTGRAKLFFGSGTQLSVL.

The V call is TRBV12-5, the J call TRBJ2-7; a weak D match, TRBD1 (6 bases). V dropped 0 bases and J dropped 2 bases, with 20 bases sitting between them. CDR1 is LGHNT and CDR2 is FRNRAP in the germline V gene. The CDR3 spans 18 residues. Here the CDR3 reads CASGLVLEGRGGAYEQYF. The CDR3 DNA sequence: TGTGCTAGTGGTTTGGTATTAGAGGGCAGAGGGGGAGCCTACGAGCAGTACTTC.

The CDR3 protein is CASSQRLGFTEAFF. CDR3 nucleotides: TGTGCCAGCAGCCAGAGGTTAGGATTCACTGAAGCTTTCTTT. The V and J genes are TRBV7-3 and TRBJ1-1, with D unclear. V lost 5 bases, J lost 4 bases, and 14 bases lay in between. The CDR3 covers 14 residues. Germline assignment: CDR1 SGHTA and CDR2 FQGTGA. Combining the CDR3 with reference TRBV7-3 and TRBJ1-1 gives the whole variable domain GAGVSQTPSNKVTEKGKYVELRCDPISGHTALYWYRQSLGQGPEFLIYFQGTGAADDSGLPNDRFFAVRPEGSVSTLKIQRTERGDSAVYLCASSQRLGFTEAFFGQGTRLTVV.

The rearrangement joins TRBV2 to TRBJ2-7, with D hard to call. V gave up 5 bases and J gave up 4 bases, with 9 bases separating them. Germline values: CDR1 SNHLY, CDR2 FYNNEI. This CDR3 is 12 amino acids long. The CDR3, as DNA: TGTGCCAGCAGTCGGCAGGATTACGAGCAGTACTTC. Translated: CASSRQDYEQYF.

This rearrangement joins TRBV6-1 to TRBJ1-5; TRBD1 is a possible D gene (5 bases). The germline V gene encodes CDR1 MNHNS and CDR2 SASEGT. This CDR3 comprises 18 residues. The V end was cut by 2 bases, the J end by 1 base, with 18 bases between. In DNA form, the CDR3 reads TGTGCCAGCAGTGAAAGAAAGGGGACCGGGCACAGCAATCAGCCCCAGCATTTT. Translated, it gives CASSERKGTGHSNQPQHF.

The V and J genes are TRBV9 and TRBJ2-3; D is perhaps TRBD1 or TRBD2 (6 bases each). CDR1 is SGDLS and CDR2 is YYNGEE in the germline V gene. The CDR3 is 15 residues long. V dropped 4 bases and J dropped 0 bases, with 12 bases sitting between them. CDR3 region: CASSPRGGSTDTQYF. The CDR3 DNA is TGTGCCAGCAGCCCACGAGGGGGGAGCACAGATACGCAGTATTTT. Drawing the rest from reference TRBV9 and TRBJ2-3, the complete variable domain is DSGVTQTPKHLITATGQRVTLRCSPRSGDLSVYWYQQSLDQGLQFLIQYYNGEERAKGNILERFSAQQFPDLHSELNLSSLELGDSALYFCASSPRGGSTDTQYFGPGTRLTVL.